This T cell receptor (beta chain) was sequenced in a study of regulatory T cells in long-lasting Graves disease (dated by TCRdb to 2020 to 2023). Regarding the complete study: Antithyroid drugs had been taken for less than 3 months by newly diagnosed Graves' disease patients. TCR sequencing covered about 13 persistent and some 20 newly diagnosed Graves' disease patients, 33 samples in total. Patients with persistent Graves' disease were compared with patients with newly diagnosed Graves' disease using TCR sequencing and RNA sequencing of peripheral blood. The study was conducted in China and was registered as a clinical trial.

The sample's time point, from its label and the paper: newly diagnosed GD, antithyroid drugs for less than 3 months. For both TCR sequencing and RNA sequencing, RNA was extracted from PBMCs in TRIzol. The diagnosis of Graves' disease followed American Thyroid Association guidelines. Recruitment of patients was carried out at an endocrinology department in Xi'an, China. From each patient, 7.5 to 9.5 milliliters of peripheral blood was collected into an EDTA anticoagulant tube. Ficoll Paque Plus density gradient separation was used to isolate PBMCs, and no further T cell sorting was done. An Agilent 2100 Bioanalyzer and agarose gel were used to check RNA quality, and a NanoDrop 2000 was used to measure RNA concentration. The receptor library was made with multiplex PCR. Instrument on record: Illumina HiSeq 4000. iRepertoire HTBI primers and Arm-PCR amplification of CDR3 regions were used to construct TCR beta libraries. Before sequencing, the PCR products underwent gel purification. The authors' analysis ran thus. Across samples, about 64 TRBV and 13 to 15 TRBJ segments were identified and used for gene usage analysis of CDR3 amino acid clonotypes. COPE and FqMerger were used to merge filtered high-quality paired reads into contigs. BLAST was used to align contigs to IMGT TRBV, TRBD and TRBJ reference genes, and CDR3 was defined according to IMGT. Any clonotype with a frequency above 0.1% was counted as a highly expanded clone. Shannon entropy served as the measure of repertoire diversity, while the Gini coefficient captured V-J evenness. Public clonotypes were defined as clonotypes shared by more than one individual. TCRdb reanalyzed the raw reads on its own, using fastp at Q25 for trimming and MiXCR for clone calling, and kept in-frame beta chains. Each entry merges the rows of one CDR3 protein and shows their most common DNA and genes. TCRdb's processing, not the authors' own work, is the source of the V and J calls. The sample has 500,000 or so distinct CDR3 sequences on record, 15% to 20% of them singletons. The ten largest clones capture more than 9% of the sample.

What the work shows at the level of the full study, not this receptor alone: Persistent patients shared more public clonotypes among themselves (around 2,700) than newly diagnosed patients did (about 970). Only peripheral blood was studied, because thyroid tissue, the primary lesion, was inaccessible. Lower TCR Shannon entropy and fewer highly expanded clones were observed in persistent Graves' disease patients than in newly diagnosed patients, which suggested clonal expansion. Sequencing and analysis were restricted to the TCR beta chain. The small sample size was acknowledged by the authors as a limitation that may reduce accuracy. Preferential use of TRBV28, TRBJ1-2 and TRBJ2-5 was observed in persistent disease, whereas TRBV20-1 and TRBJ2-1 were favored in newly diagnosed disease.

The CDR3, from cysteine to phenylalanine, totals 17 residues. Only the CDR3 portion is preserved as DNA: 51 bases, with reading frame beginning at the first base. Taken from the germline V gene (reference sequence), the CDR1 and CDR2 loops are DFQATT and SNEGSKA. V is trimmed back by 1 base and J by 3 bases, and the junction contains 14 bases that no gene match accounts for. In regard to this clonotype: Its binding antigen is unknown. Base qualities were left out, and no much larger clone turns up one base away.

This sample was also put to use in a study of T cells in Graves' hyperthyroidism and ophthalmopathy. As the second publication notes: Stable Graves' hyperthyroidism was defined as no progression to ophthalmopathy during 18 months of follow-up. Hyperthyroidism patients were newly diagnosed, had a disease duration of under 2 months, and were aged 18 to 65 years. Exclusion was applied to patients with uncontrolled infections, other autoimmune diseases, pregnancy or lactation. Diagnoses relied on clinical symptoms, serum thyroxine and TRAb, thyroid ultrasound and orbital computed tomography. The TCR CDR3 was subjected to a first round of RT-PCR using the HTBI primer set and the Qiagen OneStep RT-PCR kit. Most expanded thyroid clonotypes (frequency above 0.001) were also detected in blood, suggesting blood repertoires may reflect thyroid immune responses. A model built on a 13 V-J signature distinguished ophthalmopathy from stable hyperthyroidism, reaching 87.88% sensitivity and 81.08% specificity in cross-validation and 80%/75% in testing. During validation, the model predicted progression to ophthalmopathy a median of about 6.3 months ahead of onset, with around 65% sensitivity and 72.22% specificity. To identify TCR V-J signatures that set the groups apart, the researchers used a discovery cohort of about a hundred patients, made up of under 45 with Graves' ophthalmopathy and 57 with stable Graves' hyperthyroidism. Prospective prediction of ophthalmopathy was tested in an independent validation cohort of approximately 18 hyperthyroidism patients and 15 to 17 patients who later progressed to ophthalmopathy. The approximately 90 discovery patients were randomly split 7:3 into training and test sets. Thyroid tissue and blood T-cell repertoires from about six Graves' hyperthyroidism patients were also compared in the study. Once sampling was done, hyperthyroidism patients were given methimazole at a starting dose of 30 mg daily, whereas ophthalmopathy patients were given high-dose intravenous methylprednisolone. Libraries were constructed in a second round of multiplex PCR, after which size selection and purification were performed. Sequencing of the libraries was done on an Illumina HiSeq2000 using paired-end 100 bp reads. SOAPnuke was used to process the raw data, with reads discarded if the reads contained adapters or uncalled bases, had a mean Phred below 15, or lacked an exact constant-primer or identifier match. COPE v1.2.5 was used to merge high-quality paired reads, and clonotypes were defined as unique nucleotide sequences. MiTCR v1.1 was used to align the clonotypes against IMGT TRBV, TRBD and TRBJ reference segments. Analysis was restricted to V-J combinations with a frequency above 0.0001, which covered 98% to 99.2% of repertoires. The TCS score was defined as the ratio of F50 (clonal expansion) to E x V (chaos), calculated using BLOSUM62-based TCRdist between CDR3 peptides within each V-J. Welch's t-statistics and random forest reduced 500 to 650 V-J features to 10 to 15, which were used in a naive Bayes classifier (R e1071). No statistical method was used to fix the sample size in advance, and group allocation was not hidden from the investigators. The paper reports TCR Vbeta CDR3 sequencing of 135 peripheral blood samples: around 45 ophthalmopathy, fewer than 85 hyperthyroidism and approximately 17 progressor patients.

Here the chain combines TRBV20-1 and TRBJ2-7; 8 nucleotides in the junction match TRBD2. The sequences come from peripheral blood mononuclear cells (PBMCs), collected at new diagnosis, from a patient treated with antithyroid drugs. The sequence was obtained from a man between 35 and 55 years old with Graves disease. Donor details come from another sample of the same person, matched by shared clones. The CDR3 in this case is CSARGAGGRIDYYEQYF. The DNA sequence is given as TGCAGTGCTAGAGGTGCGGGAGGCCGCATAGATTACTACGAGCAGTACTTC.